Sequencing of this T cell receptor beta chain was carried out in a study of blood T cell repertoires in COVID-19. Sequencing used immunoSEQ multiplex PCR; TCRdb keeps in-frame clones, though not all of them. The table has about 300,000 clones, roughly 80% seen once; the top ten hold more than 1.1%. A Seattle source enrolled patients during active infection and followed them longitudinally. This CDR3 has 14 residues. The V end lost 4 bases, the J end lost 0 bases, and 10 bases lay between the germline ends. From germline, CDR1 is KGHSH and CDR2 LQKENI. J is TRBJ2-7 and V is TRBV18, with D possibly TRBD2 on 6 matching bases. Specimen: peripheral blood. The sequence was obtained from a human donor with COVID-19, enrolled during active disease. The donor label of this sample is uncertain. CDR3 nucleotides: TGTGCCAGCTCACAGACGGGGGACTCCTACGAGCAGTACTTC. Its translation is CASSQTGDSYEQYF.